This TCR beta chain was obtained from a study of CD8 T cells in Susac syndrome. The V gene lost 4 bases and the J gene lost 0 bases, with 13 bases spanning the gap. The CDR3 extends over 16 amino acids. CDR1 and CDR2 (germline): MNHEY, SVGEGT. The RNA, about 0.5 to 1 ug, was put through reverse transcription using random hexamers. TCRdb reanalysed the immunoSEQ multiplex PCR reads using MiXCR and keeps one entry per CDR3 protein. The data contain approximately 120,000 distinct CDR3 sequences, over 85% of them singletons. This chain joins TRBV6-2 or TRBV6-3 and TRBJ1-5; D remains ambiguous. Sequencing input: CD8+ T cells from PBMCs. This receptor was identified in a human donor with multiple sclerosis. CDR3 sequence: CASSFAPVHSNQPQHF. The CDR3 coding sequence is TGTGCCAGCAGTTTCGCCCCCGTCCATAGCAATCAGCCCCAGCATTTT.